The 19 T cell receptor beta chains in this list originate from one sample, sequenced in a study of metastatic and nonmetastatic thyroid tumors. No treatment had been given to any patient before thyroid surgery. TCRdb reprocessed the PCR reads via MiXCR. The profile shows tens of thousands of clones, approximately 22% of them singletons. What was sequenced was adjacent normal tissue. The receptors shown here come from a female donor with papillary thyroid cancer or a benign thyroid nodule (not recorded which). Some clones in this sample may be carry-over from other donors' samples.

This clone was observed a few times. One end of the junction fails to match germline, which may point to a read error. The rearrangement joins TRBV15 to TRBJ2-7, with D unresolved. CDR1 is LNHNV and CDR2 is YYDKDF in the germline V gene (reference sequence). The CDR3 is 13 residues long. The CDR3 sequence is CATSAPTLYEQYF. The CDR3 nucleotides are TGTGCAACCAGCGCCCCTACCCTCTACGAGCAGTACTTC.

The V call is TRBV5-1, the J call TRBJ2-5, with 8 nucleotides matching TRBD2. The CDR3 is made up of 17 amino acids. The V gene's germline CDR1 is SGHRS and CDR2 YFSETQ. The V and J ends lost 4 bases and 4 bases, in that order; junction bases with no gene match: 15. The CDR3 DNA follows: TGCGCCAGCAGCCTGGGGACTAGAGGGAGGACCGCAGAGACCCAGTACTTC. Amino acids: CASSLGTRGRTAETQYF.

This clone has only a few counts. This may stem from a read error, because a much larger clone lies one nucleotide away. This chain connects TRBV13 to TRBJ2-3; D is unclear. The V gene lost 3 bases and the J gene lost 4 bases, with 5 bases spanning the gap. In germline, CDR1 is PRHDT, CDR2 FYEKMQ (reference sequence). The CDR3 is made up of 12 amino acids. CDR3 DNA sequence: TGTGCCAGCAGCTTCGAGTCAGATACGCAGTATTTT. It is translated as CASSFESDTQYF.

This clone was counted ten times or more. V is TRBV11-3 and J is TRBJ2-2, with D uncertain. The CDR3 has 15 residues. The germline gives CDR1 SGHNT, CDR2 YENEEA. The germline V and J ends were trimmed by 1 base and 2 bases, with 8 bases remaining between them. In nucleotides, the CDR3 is TGTGCCAGCAGCTTAGGACTTCTCAACACCGGGGAGCTGTTTTTT. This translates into CASSLGLLNTGELFF.

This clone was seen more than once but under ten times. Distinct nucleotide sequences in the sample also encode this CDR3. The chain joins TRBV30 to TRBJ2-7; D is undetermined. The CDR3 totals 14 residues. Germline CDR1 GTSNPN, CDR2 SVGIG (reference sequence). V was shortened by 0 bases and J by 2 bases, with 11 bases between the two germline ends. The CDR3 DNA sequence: TGTGCCTGGAGTGTATCGGGCACCGCCTACGAGCAGTACTTC. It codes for CAWSVSGTAYEQYF.

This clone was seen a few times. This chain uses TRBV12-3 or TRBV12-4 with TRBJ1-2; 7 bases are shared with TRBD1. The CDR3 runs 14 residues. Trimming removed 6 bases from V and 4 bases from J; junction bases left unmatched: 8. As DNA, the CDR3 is TGTGCCAGCAGCATAAGACAGGGAGCCTATGGCTACACCTTC. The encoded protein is CASSIRQGAYGYTF.

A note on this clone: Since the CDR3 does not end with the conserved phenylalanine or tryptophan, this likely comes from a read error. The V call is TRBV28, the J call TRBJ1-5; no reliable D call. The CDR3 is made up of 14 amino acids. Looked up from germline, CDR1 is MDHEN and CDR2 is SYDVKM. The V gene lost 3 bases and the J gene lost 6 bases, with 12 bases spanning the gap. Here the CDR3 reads CASSLWGVTQPQHC. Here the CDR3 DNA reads TGTGCCAGCAGTTTGTGGGGAGTGACTCAGCCCCAGCATTGT.

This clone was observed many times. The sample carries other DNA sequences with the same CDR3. The CDR3 DNA sequence: TGCAGTGCTTACGGGACAGGGGGCGAGGGCAATCAGCCCCAGCATTTT. Encoded protein: CSAYGTGGEGNQPQHF. J is TRBJ1-5 and V is TRBV20-1; 12 nucleotides match TRBD1. Germline CDR1 DFQATT, CDR2 SNEGSKA (reference sequence). The CDR3 is made up of 16 amino acids. After removal of 5 bases from V and 2 bases from J, the junction contained 7 bases not matched to a gene.

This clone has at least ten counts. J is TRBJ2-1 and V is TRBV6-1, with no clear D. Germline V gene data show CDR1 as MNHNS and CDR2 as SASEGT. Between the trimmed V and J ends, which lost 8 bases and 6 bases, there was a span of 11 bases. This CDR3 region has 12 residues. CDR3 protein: CASGWNFNEQFF. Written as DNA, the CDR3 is TGTGCCAGCGGATGGAATTTCAATGAGCAGTTCTTC.

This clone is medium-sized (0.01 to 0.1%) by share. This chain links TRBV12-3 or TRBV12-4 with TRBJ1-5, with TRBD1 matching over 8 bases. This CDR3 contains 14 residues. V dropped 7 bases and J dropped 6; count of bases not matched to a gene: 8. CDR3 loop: CASTGQGLSQPQHF. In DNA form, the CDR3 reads TGTGCCAGCACCGGACAGGGTTTATCTCAGCCCCAGCATTTT.

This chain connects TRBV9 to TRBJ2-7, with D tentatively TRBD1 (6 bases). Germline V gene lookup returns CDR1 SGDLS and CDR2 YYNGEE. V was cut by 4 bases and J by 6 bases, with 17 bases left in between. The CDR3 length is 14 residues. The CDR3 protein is CASSPRTGRSEQYF. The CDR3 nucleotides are TGTGCCAGCAGCCCCCGTACAGGGAGAAGCGAGCAGTACTTC.

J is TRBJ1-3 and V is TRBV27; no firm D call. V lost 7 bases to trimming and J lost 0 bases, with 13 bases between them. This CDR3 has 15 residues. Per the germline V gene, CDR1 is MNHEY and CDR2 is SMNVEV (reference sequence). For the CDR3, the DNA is TGTGCCAGCATGCGGGTGTCTAACTCTGGAAACACCATATATTTT. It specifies CASMRVSNSGNTIYF.

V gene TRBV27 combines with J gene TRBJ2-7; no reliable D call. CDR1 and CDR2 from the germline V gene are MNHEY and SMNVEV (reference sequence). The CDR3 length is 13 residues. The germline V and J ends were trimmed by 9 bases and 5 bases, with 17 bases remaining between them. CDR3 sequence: CARSQSGDDEQYF. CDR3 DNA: TGTGCCAGAAGTCAAAGTGGTGACGACGAGCAGTACTTC.

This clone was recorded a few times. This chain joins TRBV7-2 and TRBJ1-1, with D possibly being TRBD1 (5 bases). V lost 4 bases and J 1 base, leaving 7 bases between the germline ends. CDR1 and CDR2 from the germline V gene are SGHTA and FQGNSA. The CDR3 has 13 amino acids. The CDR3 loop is CASSWDPNTEAFF. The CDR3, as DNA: TGTGCCAGCAGCTGGGACCCGAACACTGAAGCTTTCTTT. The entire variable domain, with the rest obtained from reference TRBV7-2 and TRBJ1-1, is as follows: GAGVSQSPSNKVTEKGKDVELRCDPISGHTALYWYRQSLGQGLEFLIYFQGNSAPDKSGLPSDRFSAERTGGSVSTLTIQRTQQEDSAVYLCASSWDPNTEAFFGQGTRLTVV.

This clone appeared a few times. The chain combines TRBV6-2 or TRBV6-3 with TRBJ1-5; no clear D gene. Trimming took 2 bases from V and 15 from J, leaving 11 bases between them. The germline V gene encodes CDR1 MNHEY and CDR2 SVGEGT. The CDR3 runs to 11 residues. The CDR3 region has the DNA TGTGCCAGCAGTTACCCGAAAGGGCCGCATTTT. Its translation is CASSYPKGPHF.

The CDR3 sequence is CASRIGWLLGYTQYF. CDR3 bases: TGTGCCAGCAGGATCGGGTGGCTCCTTGGGTATACGCAGTATTTT. The rearrangement uses TRBV12-3 or TRBV12-4 and TRBJ2-3; no reliable D call. The germline V and J ends were trimmed by 6 bases and 7 bases, with 20 bases remaining between them. There are 15 residues in the CDR3.

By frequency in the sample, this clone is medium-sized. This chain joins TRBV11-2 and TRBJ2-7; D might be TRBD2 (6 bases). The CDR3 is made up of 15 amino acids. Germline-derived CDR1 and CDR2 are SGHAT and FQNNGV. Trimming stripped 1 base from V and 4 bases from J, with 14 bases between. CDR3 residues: CASSLGGGIQYEQYF. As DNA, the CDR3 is TGTGCCAGCAGCTTAGGAGGAGGGATCCAATACGAGCAGTACTTC.

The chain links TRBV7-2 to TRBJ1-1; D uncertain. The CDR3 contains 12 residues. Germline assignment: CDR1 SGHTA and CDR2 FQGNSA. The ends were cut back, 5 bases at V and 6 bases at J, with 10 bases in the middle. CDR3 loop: CASSLVVSEAFF. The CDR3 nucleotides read TGTGCCAGCAGCCTAGTCGTGTCTGAAGCTTTCTTT.

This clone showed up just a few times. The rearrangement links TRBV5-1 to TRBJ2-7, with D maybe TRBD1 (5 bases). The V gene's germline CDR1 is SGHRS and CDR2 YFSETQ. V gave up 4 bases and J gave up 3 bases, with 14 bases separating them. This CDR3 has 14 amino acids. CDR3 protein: CASSKGQVHYEQYF. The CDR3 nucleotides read TGCGCCAGCAGCAAAGGACAAGTTCACTACGAGCAGTACTTC.